The 30 T cell receptor beta chains given below trace back to one sample, sequenced in a study of T-cell memory formation after mild COVID-19. Via MiXCR, TCRdb re-called the 5' RACE reads, giving one row per CDR3 protein. The sample gives about 500,000 distinct CDR3 sequences, around 20% of which show up once; 12% is in the top ten. Sequencing input: PBMCs or a T cell subset sorted from them (not recorded which). The receptors shown here come from an adult woman who had mild COVID-19 (a few samples of this study predate the infection). Cell type and time point are not known.

Here the CDR3 reads CASSLEKGGFGQPSEAFF. In nucleotides, the CDR3 is TGTGCCAGCAGCTTAGAAAAGGGGGGGTTCGGACAGCCATCTGAAGCTTTCTTT. The chain employs TRBV7-9 and TRBJ1-1; D perhaps matches TRBD1 (6 bases). The CDR3 contains 18 residues. Germline V gene lookup returns CDR1 SEHNR and CDR2 FQNEAQ (reference sequence). The ends were cut back, 1 base at V and 6 bases at J, with 24 bases in the middle.

V and J are TRBV5-5 and TRBJ2-3; 7 bases match TRBD1. The CDR3 covers 16 residues. The J segment lost 2 bases and the V segment lost 3 bases, leaving 9 bases of the junction unmatched. Germline assignment: CDR1 SGHKS and CDR2 YYEKEE (reference sequence). DNA of the CDR3: TGTGCCAGCAGCTCCAGACAGGGCCCCCTCACAGATACGCAGTATTTT. Translating gives CASSSRQGPLTDTQYF.

The chain couples TRBV4-2 to TRBJ2-3; 13 bases are a match to TRBD2. The CDR3 loop spans 16 amino acids. Germline assignment: CDR1 LGHNA and CDR2 YNFKEQ. The trim removed 5 bases at V and 6 bases at J, leaving 8 bases unmatched. CDR3 coding DNA: TGTGCCAGCAGCGCACGGACTAGCGGGAGTCGGGATACGCAGTATTTT. Amino acid sequence: CASSARTSGSRDTQYF.

This clonotype was found a few times. This rearrangement joins TRBV16 to TRBJ1-3; D unclear. The CDR3 spans 19 residues. Trimming cost V 4 bases and J 1 base, with 23 bases left between them. CDR1 and CDR2 from the germline V gene are KGHSY and FQNENV. The CDR3 DNA reads TGTGCCAGCAGCCGCCCTCTAGTAAGGGATCGTACATCTGGAAACACCATATATTTT. It codes for CASSRPLVRDRTSGNTIYF.

In its sample, this clonotype was seen many times. This rearrangement joins TRBV5-1 to TRBJ2-7; D uncertain. Germline CDR1 reads SGHRS; CDR2 reads YFSETQ. The CDR3 is made up of 12 amino acids. V dropped 0 bases and J dropped 2 bases, with 3 bases sitting between them. The CDR3 sequence is CASSLDTYEQYF. Written as DNA, the CDR3 is TGCGCCAGCAGCTTGGACACCTACGAGCAGTACTTC.

In its sample, this clonotype was seen many times. This chain links TRBV11-1 with TRBJ1-1; TRBD1 matches 9 bases. The CDR3 spans 15 residues. Germline loops: CDR1 SGHAT, CDR2 FQDESV (reference sequence). V shed 4 bases and J 5 bases; nucleotides not matched to a gene: 8. As DNA, the CDR3 is TGTGCCAGCAGCTCGCGGGACAGGGTATTAACTGAAGCTTTCTTT. Protein product: CASSSRDRVLTEAFF.

The gene calls are TRBV5-1 and TRBJ2-2; possible D gene TRBD1, 6 bases. The germline CDR1 and CDR2 sequences are SGHRS and YFSETQ. V was shortened by 4 bases and J by 2 bases, with 12 bases between the two germline ends. This CDR3 is built from 15 residues. The CDR3 protein is CASSERQVNTGELFF. CDR3 bases: TGCGCCAGCAGCGAAAGACAGGTTAACACCGGGGAGCTGTTTTTT.

This clonotype has only a few counts. The rearrangement links TRBV2 to TRBJ2-7; D not certain. Per the germline V gene, CDR1 is SNHLY and CDR2 is FYNNEI. CDR3 length: 17 residues. Trimming stripped 1 base from V and 0 bases from J, with 16 bases between. The CDR3 here is CASSEVGAASSSYEQYF. For the CDR3, the DNA is TGTGCCAGCAGTGAAGTAGGTGCTGCTTCATCCTCCTACGAGCAGTACTTC.

V and J are TRBV11-3 and TRBJ2-2; TRBD2 might be the D (5 bases). CDR3 length: 15 residues. Per the germline V gene, CDR1 is SGHNT and CDR2 is YENEEA. V gave up 1 base and J gave up 5 bases, with 11 bases separating them. The CDR3 loop is CASSLGREITGELFF. Here the CDR3 DNA reads TGTGCCAGCAGCTTAGGAAGGGAGATAACCGGGGAGCTGTTTTTT. Based on the CDR3 plus reference TRBV11-3 and TRBJ2-2, the full variable domain is EAGVVQSPRYKIIEKKQPVAFWCNPISGHNTLYWYLQNLGQGPELLIRYENEEAVDDSQLPKDRFSAERLKGVDSTLKIQPAELGDSAVYLCASSLGREITGELFFGEGSRLTVL.

This clonotype was found a few times. The V and J genes are TRBV29-1 and TRBJ1-1, with D uncertain. Per the germline V gene, CDR1 is SQVTM and CDR2 is ANQGSEA. CDR3 length: 11 residues. V was trimmed by 3 bases and J by 1 base, leaving 3 bases between them. CDR3 residues: CSVDRNTEAFF. CDR3 DNA sequence: TGCAGCGTTGATCGGAACACTGAAGCTTTCTTT.

V usage is TRBV25-1 and J usage is TRBJ2-7, with 9 positions matching TRBD2. Germline lookup yields CDR1 MGHDK and CDR2 SYGVNS. V gave up 3 bases and J gave up 0 bases; unmatched junction bases: 6. This CDR3 has 16 residues. CDR3 region: CASSESSGSRSYEQYF. The CDR3, as DNA: TGTGCCAGCAGTGAGAGTAGCGGGAGCCGCTCCTACGAGCAGTACTTC.

The chain links TRBV5-1 to TRBJ2-7; 12 nucleotides agree with TRBD1. This CDR3 comprises 14 residues. In germline, CDR1 is SGHRS, CDR2 YFSETQ. Trimming at V came to 4 bases and at J to 5 bases, leaving 4 bases not matched to a gene. The CDR3 here is CASSQGQGADEQYF. The CDR3 region has the DNA TGCGCCAGCAGCCAGGGACAGGGGGCCGACGAGCAGTACTTC.

V and J are TRBV19 and TRBJ2-1; 10 positions match TRBD2. J lost 7 bases, V lost 4 bases, and 10 bases had no gene match. In germline, CDR1 is LNHDA, CDR2 SQIVND (reference sequence). CDR3 length: 16 amino acids. The CDR3 sequence is CASSRTSGALRNEQFF. DNA of the CDR3: TGTGCCAGTAGTAGAACTAGCGGGGCCCTCCGGAATGAGCAGTTCTTC. Looking up the rest from reference TRBV19 and TRBJ2-1 gives the full variable domain: DGGITQSPKYLFRKEGQNVTLSCEQNLNHDAMYWYRQDPGQGLRLIYYSQIVNDFQKGDIAEGYSVSREKKESFPLTVTSAQKNPTAFYLCASSRTSGALRNEQFFGPGTRLTVL.

This clonotype was counted a few times. V is TRBV3-1 and J is TRBJ1-4; D ambiguous. The CDR3 is 16 residues long. The V end lost 4 bases, the J end lost 4 bases, and 16 bases lay between the germline ends. Germline V gene data show CDR1 as LGHDT and CDR2 as YNNKEL (reference sequence). The CDR3 loop is CASSPDTELVNEKLFF. The DNA of the CDR3 is TGTGCCAGCAGCCCAGATACGGAGTTAGTTAATGAAAAACTGTTTTTT.

The chain recombines TRBV7-9 with TRBJ1-2, with D possibly TRBD1 on 5 matching bases. Germline V lookup: CDR1 SEHNR, CDR2 FQNEAQ (reference sequence). V shed 1 base and J shed 4 bases, with 10 bases lying between them. The CDR3 extends over 14 amino acids. The CDR3 DNA reads TGTGCCAGCAGCTTAGGGACAAGGGTCTATGGCTACACCTTC. It yields the protein CASSLGTRVYGYTF.

This clonotype was found a few times. The chain employs TRBV6-5 and TRBJ2-5; the match to TRBD1 covers 9 bases. The V gene end was trimmed by 0 bases and the J gene end by 4 bases; junction bases not matched to a gene: 9. Germline V lookup: CDR1 MNHEY, CDR2 SVGAGI. The CDR3 runs to 17 residues. CDR3 sequence (DNA): TGTGCCAGCAGTTACTCAGGGACAGGGATCCCTCCAGAGACCCAGTACTTC. It is translated as CASSYSGTGIPPETQYF.

The chain combines TRBV6-5 with TRBJ2-4; D call uncertain. The CDR3 has 16 amino acids. Germline V lookup: CDR1 MNHEY, CDR2 SVGAGI. Trimming pared 2 bases from V and 0 bases from J, leaving 11 bases between. CDR3 sequence reads: CASSYVGRGAKNIQYF. CDR3 coding DNA: TGTGCCAGCAGTTACGTTGGCCGTGGAGCCAAAAACATTCAGTACTTC.

The table lists this clonotype with a few counts. This chain joins TRBV24-1 and TRBJ2-1, with 12 bases fitting TRBD2. Trimming removed 4 bases from V and 9 bases from J; junction bases left unmatched: 6. CDR3 length equals 15 residues. Germline CDR1 KGHDR, CDR2 SFDVKD. The CDR3 DNA reads as TGTGCCACCAGTGACCGAGGACTAGCGGGGTCTGAGCAGTTCTTC. Translated, it gives CATSDRGLAGSEQFF.

The genes are TRBV20-1 and TRBJ2-2; maybe TRBD1 (5 bases). Germline V gives CDR1 DFQATT, CDR2 SNEGSKA (reference sequence). Trimming removed 6 bases at V and 4 bases at J, with 15 bases between. The CDR3 contains 14 residues. CDR3 nucleotides: TGCAGTGCCCCTGTGGCAGGGCGCACCGGGGAGCTGTTTTTT. This encodes CSAPVAGRTGELFF.

As regards this clonotype: At one end, the junction sequence differs from germline, possibly due to a read error. The gene calls are TRBV4-3 and TRBJ2-1, with unresolved D. This CDR3 spans 14 amino acids. Germline CDR1 reads LGHNA; CDR2 reads YSLEER. Here the CDR3 reads CVSSQDNGEDEQFF. The CDR3 DNA reads TGCGTCAGCAGCCAAGATAACGGAGAGGATGAGCAGTTCTTC.

The V and J genes are TRBV12-3 or TRBV12-4 and TRBJ2-4; TRBD1 might be the D (6 bases). Trimming left V 9 bases short and J 1 base short, with 7 bases between. The CDR3 totals 12 residues. The CDR3 region has the DNA TGTGCCAGTACAGGGGCCAAAAACATTCAGTACTTC. The encoded protein is CASTGAKNIQYF.

The chain couples TRBV16 to TRBJ2-3, with no clear D. V dropped 4 bases and J dropped 1 base, with 21 bases sitting between them. Per the germline V gene, CDR1 is KGHSY and CDR2 is FQNENV. CDR3 length: 18 amino acids. CDR3 sequence reads: CASSPGTLHFHGTDTQYF. The CDR3 DNA sequence: TGTGCCAGCAGCCCAGGAACTTTACACTTCCACGGCACAGATACGCAGTATTTT.

This chain joins TRBV20-1 and TRBJ2-7, with a tentative D call TRBD2 (5 bases). V gave up 1 base and J gave up 3 bases, with 16 bases separating them. The germline CDR1 and CDR2 sequences are DFQATT and SNEGSKA (reference sequence). The CDR3 loop spans 15 amino acids. The CDR3 coding sequence is TGCAGTGCTAGAGGTTCACCGGACTCATACTACGAGCAGTACTTC. It specifies CSARGSPDSYYEQYF.

The gene calls are TRBV27 and TRBJ1-5; tentative D call: TRBD1 (5 bases). There are 13 residues in the CDR3. Germline CDR1 MNHEY, CDR2 SMNVEV (reference sequence). V shed 7 bases and J shed 7 bases, with 14 bases lying between them. CDR3 nucleotides: TGTGCCAGCACCAGAAGGGGAGGACAGCCCCAGCATTTT. It yields the protein CASTRRGGQPQHF.

This chain joins TRBV19 and TRBJ2-7; 7 nucleotides agree with TRBD1. Germline CDR1 and CDR2: LNHDA and SQIVND (reference sequence). Losses at the gene ends were 9 bases for V and 4 bases for J; bases not matched to a gene: 9. The CDR3 totals 13 residues. This CDR3 is CASLRQGNYEQYF. The CDR3 bases are TGTGCCAGCCTCAGACAGGGAAATTACGAGCAGTACTTC.

This clonotype was observed once. The chain joins TRBV11-3 to TRBJ2-2, with 14 bases that match TRBD2. The CDR3 sequence is 17 residues long. Germline-derived CDR1 and CDR2 are SGHNT and YENEEA. Trimming removed 5 bases from V and 2 bases from J; junction bases left unmatched: 4. This CDR3 reads CASSTGLAGGNTGELFF. The CDR3 region has the DNA TGTGCCAGCAGCACCGGACTAGCGGGGGGTAACACCGGGGAGCTGTTTTTT.

The rearrangement links TRBV6-5 to TRBJ1-1; D possibly corresponds to TRBD1 (6 bases). V was trimmed by 2 bases and J by 7 bases, leaving 14 bases between them. CDR1 is MNHEY, CDR2 SVGAGI, per germline. The CDR3 is 14 residues long. The chain's CDR3 is CASSYAVEGGEAFF. CDR3 nucleotides: TGTGCCAGCAGTTACGCCGTGGAGGGGGGTGAAGCTTTCTTT.

This clonotype showed up just a few times. V gene TRBV5-1 combines with J gene TRBJ1-2; weak D call: TRBD1 (6 bases). Trimming stripped 3 bases from V and 0 bases from J, with 9 bases between. The germline CDR1 and CDR2 sequences are SGHRS and YFSETQ. This CDR3 has 14 residues. CDR3 nucleotides: TGCGCCAGCAGCTGGGGGCCTACTAACTATGGCTACACCTTC. It yields the protein CASSWGPTNYGYTF.

The chain joins TRBV7-8 to TRBJ2-3, with 11 bases identical to TRBD1. The CDR3 extends over 17 amino acids. V dropped 5 bases and J dropped 0; count of bases not matched to a gene: 7. Looked up from germline, CDR1 is SGHVS and CDR2 is FQNEAQ. The CDR3 sequence: CASSRDRGGPSTDTQYF. The CDR3 DNA follows: TGTGCCAGCAGCCGGGACAGGGGGGGTCCTAGCACAGATACGCAGTATTTT.

This clonotype came up a few times. The gene calls are TRBV7-9 and TRBJ1-6; TRBD1 might be the D (5 bases). V was shortened by 7 bases and J by 1 base, with 8 bases between the two germline ends. CDR3 length equals 14 residues. Germline CDR1 SEHNR, CDR2 FQNEAQ (reference sequence). This CDR3 reads CASTWGSYNSPLHF. CDR3 DNA sequence: TGTGCCAGCACGTGGGGGTCCTATAATTCACCCCTCCACTTT.